The next 27 T cell receptor beta chains were all read from a single sample in a study of OX40 agonist ivuxolimab in advanced cancers. Profiled with immunoSEQ multiplex PCR; TCRdb holds only in-frame clones, not every one. The table shows approximately 50,000 clones, with about 85% occurring only once. Sequences were derived from CD4+ or CD8+ T cells sorted from blood, sampled in a trial of the OX40 agonist ivuxolimab. The receptors derive from an adult with an advanced solid tumor such as melanoma, head and neck, liver or kidney cancer.

The chain uses TRBV7-9 and TRBJ1-1, with D perhaps TRBD1 (5 bases). The V and J ends lost 5 bases and 1 base respectively, with 14 bases between them. Looked up from germline, CDR1 is SEHNR and CDR2 is FQNEAQ (reference sequence). The CDR3 has 15 amino acids. CDR3 coding DNA: TGTGCCAGCAGCCCAGTCGGACAAGGGAACACTGAAGCTTTCTTT. Translated: CASSPVGQGNTEAFF.

This clone was seen a handful of times. This chain uses TRBV7-9 with TRBJ1-6; 12 bases align to TRBD1. The J segment lost 6 bases and the V segment lost 4 bases, leaving 4 bases of the junction unmatched. Germline assignment: CDR1 SEHNR and CDR2 FQNEAQ (reference sequence). The CDR3 loop spans 16 amino acids. The DNA of the CDR3 is TGTGCCAGCAGCTCGGGACAGGGGGCCTCTAATTCACCCCTCCACTTT. Its translation is CASSSGQGASNSPLHF.

The V call is TRBV29-1, the J call TRBJ1-4; D uncertain. Between the trimmed V and J ends, which lost 7 bases and 2 bases, there was a span of 8 bases. From germline, CDR1 is SQVTM and CDR2 ANQGSEA. CDR3 length: 12 residues. The DNA for the CDR3 is TGCAGCGCCGGGGTTACTAATGAAAAACTGTTTTTT. This gives the protein CSAGVTNEKLFF.

This clone came up a few times. The V gene is TRBV7-9, the J gene TRBJ1-1, with a tentative D call TRBD1 (5 bases). The CDR3 has 12 residues. With 8 bases removed from V and 5 bases from J, the gap between germline ends came to 12 bases. From germline, CDR1 is SEHNR and CDR2 FQNEAQ (reference sequence). As DNA, the CDR3 is TGTGCCAGCTCTATGGGGGTTACTGAAGCTTTCTTT. It encodes CASSMGVTEAFF.

This clone was seen only once. The CDR3 DNA reads as TGCGCCAGCAGCCAAGTGGGGGGGTCCTATGGCTACACCTTC. It encodes CASSQVGGSYGYTF. The chain couples TRBV4-3 to TRBJ1-2, with D possibly TRBD1 on 5 matching bases. The germline gives CDR1 LGHNA, CDR2 YSLEER. The V gene lost 1 base and the J gene lost 4 bases, with 10 bases spanning the gap. This CDR3 comprises 14 residues.

The chain employs TRBV4-1 and TRBJ1-2, with D maybe TRBD1 (6 bases). CDR1 MGHRA and CDR2 YSYEKL come from the germline V gene. The CDR3 consists of 13 residues. Trimming cost V 6 bases and J 8 bases, with 16 bases left between them. The CDR3 coding sequence is TGCGCCAGCAGTCCGGTAGGAGGGGGAGGCTACACCTTC. It codes for CASSPVGGGGYTF.

This sequence joins TRBV12-1 and TRBJ2-3; TRBD1 was called by the table and not checked on the DNA. TRBV12-1 is a documented pseudogene. The CDR3 spans 19 residues. CDR3 nucleotide sequence: TGTGCCAGCAGCTTTGTCGGGGGACCGACAGGGCCTACCACAGATACGCAGTATTTT. Translating gives CASSFVGGPTGPTTDTQYF.

J is TRBJ2-7 and V is TRBV29-1; unclear D gene. Germline CDR1 SQVTM, CDR2 ANQGSEA. Trimming cost V 7 bases and J 3 bases, with 19 bases left between them. The CDR3 runs to 14 residues. Here the CDR3 reads CSALSPHDFYEQYF. DNA of the CDR3: TGCAGCGCCCTCAGTCCCCATGACTTCTACGAGCAGTACTTC.

This chain connects TRBV5-1 to TRBJ2-7; 8 bases are a match to TRBD2. This CDR3 has 14 residues. V shed 5 bases and J 5 bases; nucleotides not matched to a gene: 9. CDR1 SGHRS and CDR2 YFSETQ come from the germline V gene. As DNA, the CDR3 is TGCGCCAGCAGGGGGCTTGGGGGACTAGACGAGCAGTACTTC. Its translation is CASRGLGGLDEQYF.

V is TRBV7-6 and J is TRBJ2-7; TRBD2 is a possible D gene (6 bases). V was trimmed by 5 bases and J by 0 bases, leaving 14 bases between them. This CDR3 is built from 15 residues. Germline assignment: CDR1 SGHVS and CDR2 FNYEAQ. DNA of the CDR3: TGTGCCAGCAGCCCCACCGGACTATCCTCCTACGAGCAGTACTTC. Protein: CASSPTGLSSYEQYF.

V gene TRBV6-1 combines with J gene TRBJ2-2, with D perhaps TRBD1 or TRBD2 (6 bases each). Germline V gene sequence: CDR1 MNHNS, CDR2 SASEGT. V lost 1 base and J 4 bases, leaving 10 bases between the germline ends. The CDR3 spans 15 residues. The CDR3 bases are TGTGCCAGCAGTGAAGAACAGGGACTCACCGGGGAGCTGTTTTTT. It is translated as CASSEEQGLTGELFF.

The V and J genes are TRBV4-1 and TRBJ1-2; D remains ambiguous. V gave up 0 bases and J gave up 1 base, with 6 bases separating them. Germline lookup yields CDR1 MGHRA and CDR2 YSYEKL. The CDR3 has 14 amino acids. This CDR3 reads CASSQEEGNYGYTF. For the CDR3, the DNA is TGCGCCAGCAGCCAAGAAGAGGGTAACTATGGCTACACCTTC.

V gene TRBV5-6 combines with J gene TRBJ1-2, with 7 bases that match TRBD1. Germline V CDR1 and CDR2: SGHDT, YYEEEE. V trimming: 2 bases; J trimming: 3 bases; junction bases outside the gene matches: 10. This CDR3 is built from 16 residues. CDR3 amino acids: CASSFGGVDRYYGYTF. The CDR3 DNA reads as TGTGCCAGCAGCTTTGGGGGGGTGGACAGGTACTATGGCTACACCTTC.

The V and J genes are TRBV7-9 and TRBJ2-1; TRBD2 agrees at 12 bases. CDR1 and CDR2 from the germline V gene are SEHNR and FQNEAQ (reference sequence). After removal of 5 bases from V and 8 bases from J, the junction contained 10 bases not matched to a gene. This CDR3 region has 16 residues. The CDR3, as DNA: TGTGCCAGCAGCCTTCTAGCGGGGGGGCCCGGTTATGAGCAGTTCTTC. Encoded protein: CASSLLAGGPGYEQFF.

This chain joins TRBV4-1 and TRBJ2-2; TRBD2 is a possible D gene (6 bases). CDR1 MGHRA and CDR2 YSYEKL come from the germline V gene. The CDR3 sequence is 15 residues long. V was trimmed by 3 bases and J by 1 base, leaving 9 bases between them. This CDR3 is CASSQAAGNTGELFF. The CDR3 DNA follows: TGCGCCAGCAGCCAGGCAGCGGGGAACACCGGGGAGCTGTTTTTT.

The chain links TRBV6-4 to TRBJ1-1; D perhaps matches TRBD1 (5 bases). Looked up from germline, CDR1 is MRHNA and CDR2 is SNTAGT. Trimming removed 0 bases from V and 1 base from J, with 6 bases in between. The CDR3 is 14 amino acids. CDR3 sequence: CASSDSTENTEAFF. The CDR3 DNA reads as TGTGCCAGCAGTGACTCGACAGAGAACACTGAAGCTTTCTTT.

The V call is TRBV19, the J call TRBJ2-7; D is unresolved. The CDR3 contains 15 residues. V dropped 2 bases and J dropped 2 bases, with 13 bases sitting between them. Germline CDR1 and CDR2: LNHDA and SQIVND (reference sequence). This CDR3 is CASSINHRPTYEQYF. Written as DNA, the CDR3 is TGTGCCAGTAGTATAAATCATCGTCCCACCTACGAGCAGTACTTC.

The CDR3 here is CASTRDGYSNQPQHF. The CDR3, as DNA: TGTGCCAGCACTCGGGACGGATATAGCAATCAGCCCCAGCATTTT. The chain has TRBV6-1 and TRBJ1-5; TRBD1 might be the D (5 bases). The V gene's germline CDR1 is MNHNS and CDR2 SASEGT. The CDR3 has 15 residues. The germline V and J ends were trimmed by 7 bases and 0 bases, with 13 bases remaining between them.

The chain has TRBV5-1 and TRBJ1-5; D is perhaps TRBD1 (6 bases). Germline assignment: CDR1 SGHRS and CDR2 YFSETQ. The length of the CDR3 is 13 residues. The V and J ends lost 3 bases and 5 bases respectively, with 9 bases between them. The CDR3: CASSSTGHQPQHF. CDR3 DNA: TGCGCCAGCAGCTCAACAGGGCATCAGCCCCAGCATTTT.

The gene calls are TRBV18 and TRBJ1-5, with D possibly being TRBD1 (5 bases). The CDR3 spans 18 residues. Germline V CDR1 and CDR2: KGHSH, LQKENI. Trimming removed 2 bases from V and 1 base from J, with 18 bases in between. The CDR3, as DNA: TGTGCCAGCTCACCATATGGTGAGGGGTTCTTGAGCAATCAGCCCCAGCATTTT. It translates to CASSPYGEGFLSNQPQHF.

The chain joins TRBV9 to TRBJ1-4; tentatively, D is TRBD1 (5 bases). The CDR3 totals 13 residues. Germline CDR1 reads SGDLS; CDR2 reads YYNGEE. The V end lost 3 bases, the J end lost 7 bases, and 10 bases lay between the germline ends. The CDR3 DNA reads as TGTGCCAGCAGCGACGGGACGAGTGAAAAACTGTTTTTT. The encoded protein is CASSDGTSEKLFF.

The CDR3 sequence is CASSPHRDGKETQYF. The CDR3 DNA reads TGTGCCAGCAGTCCTCACCGGGACGGGAAAGAGACCCAGTACTTC. The V gene is TRBV2, the J gene TRBJ2-5, with D perhaps matching TRBD1 or TRBD2 (5 bases each). From germline, CDR1 is SNHLY and CDR2 FYNNEI. The length of the CDR3 is 15 residues. V dropped 5 bases and J dropped 3 bases, with 16 bases sitting between them.

The rearrangement uses TRBV4-1 and TRBJ1-1; a possible D gene is TRBD1 (6 bases). In germline, CDR1 is MGHRA, CDR2 YSYEKL. There are 15 residues in the CDR3. Deletions cut 8 bases from V and 3 bases from J, with 19 bases between. CDR3 sequence reads: CASSVRGGRDTEAFF. DNA for the CDR3: TGCGCCAGCTCTGTTCGGGGGGGGCGGGACACTGAAGCTTTCTTT.

The V gene is TRBV6-1, the J gene TRBJ2-2; D unclear. The V and J ends lost 1 base and 0 bases respectively, with 9 bases between them. Germline values: CDR1 MNHNS, CDR2 SASEGT. The CDR3 sequence is 16 residues long. In DNA, the CDR3 is TGTGCCAGCAGTGAAGGACTCCCCTCGAACACCGGGGAGCTGTTTTTT. Protein product: CASSEGLPSNTGELFF.

V usage is TRBV5-4 and J usage is TRBJ1-2, with 11 bases identical to TRBD1. CDR1 and CDR2 from the germline V gene are SGHNT and YYREEE (reference sequence). With V trimmed by 2 bases and J by 2 bases, 2 bases remained unmatched. The CDR3 runs 15 residues. In nucleotides, the CDR3 is TGTGCCAGCAGCTTATGGGACAGGGGGAACTATGGCTACACCTTC. Protein product: CASSLWDRGNYGYTF.

The V and J genes are TRBV10-1 and TRBJ2-5; TRBD1 might be the D (5 bases). V was pared by 7 bases and J by 0 bases, with 9 bases between. The CDR3 loop spans 13 amino acids. CDR1 is WNHNN, CDR2 SYGVQD, per germline (reference sequence). The CDR3 DNA follows: TGCGCCAGCAATCAGGACAACCAAGAGACCCAGTACTTC. Its protein product is CASNQDNQETQYF.

This clone was observed a few times. V and J are TRBV29-1 and TRBJ2-7; 10 positions agree with TRBD1. The V gene's germline CDR1 is SQVTM and CDR2 ANQGSEA. CDR3 length: 14 residues. V lost 7 bases to trimming and J lost 7 bases; unmatched junction nucleotides: 13. Here the CDR3 reads CSAMTGTGDGEQYF. In DNA, the CDR3 is TGCAGCGCGATGACCGGGACAGGGGATGGGGAGCAGTACTTC.